This T cell receptor beta chain was identified in a study of T cells in Graves' hyperthyroidism and ophthalmopathy. Regarding this clonotype: Its antigen is unidentified.

Germline CDR1 reads SGHAT; CDR2 reads FQNNGV. Losses at the gene ends were 5 bases for V and 7 bases for J; bases not matched to a gene: 9. The CDR3 is 15 amino acids. The study, taken as a whole, reports: Most clonotypes expanded in the thyroid (above 0.001) were also present in blood.

The hyperthyroidism was newly diagnosed and had lasted under 2 months; the patients were aged 18 to 65. The PBMCs were sourced from fresh peripheral blood (more than 8.5 ml). Amplified regions were TCR beta CDR3 sequences from RNA transcripts. During a first-round RT-PCR of the TCR CDR3, the HTBI primer set was used. In TCRdb, the multiplex PCR reads were re-called with MiXCR into one record per CDR3 protein. Of under 550,000 distinct CDR3 sequences in the sample, roughly an eighth were seen once. This receptor was identified in a woman aged 18-29 years with Graves' hyperthyroidism. The chain carries TRBV11-2 and TRBJ2-3, with 10 bases matching TRBD1. The sequencing sample was made of blood. CDR3 coding DNA: TGTGCCAGCAGCATTACCGGGACAGGGGTAAATACGCAGTATTTT. As protein: CASSITGTGVNTQYF.